These T cell receptor beta chains were read from a single sample in a study of CD8 T cells in ankylosing spondylitis. TCRdb analysed the 5' RACE reads with MiXCR anew, one entry per CDR3 protein. The table records 200,000 to 250,000 distinct CDR3 sequences, around 24% of them present only once. Material for sequencing was blood, either unsorted or a sorted T cell fraction (not recorded which). These receptors were collected from a male donor with ankylosing spondylitis or in good health (not recorded which). The CDR3 runs from the conserved cysteine through the conserved F or W.

J gene,V gene,CDR3 protein
TRBJ2-1,TRBV12-3/TRBV12-4,CASSLSGRNYNEQFF
TRBJ2-3,TRBV25-1,CASSEYGSGNSDTQYF
TRBJ1-6,TRBV4-2,CASSQRGADDSPLHF
TRBJ2-7,TRBV20-1,CSAPLTGGWVEQYF
TRBJ1-1,TRBV15,CATSRDRREGTEAFF
TRBJ2-3,TRBV20-1,CSALAGGKGTDTQYF
TRBJ1-3,TRBV29-1,CSVGRGSGNTIYF
TRBJ1-3,TRBV10-3,CAISESRVLGSGNTIYF
TRBJ2-3,TRBV20-1,CSARISRVGQSLDTQYF
TRBJ2-3,TRBV7-3,CASSSTGQGGTQYF
TRBJ2-5,TRBV10-3,CAISTGTSGETQYF
TRBJ2-3,TRBV2,CASSENRPLNSQYF
TRBJ2-2,TRBV29-1,CSVQGRNTGELFF
TRBJ2-7,TRBV5-1,CASSLVRELYF
TRBJ2-2,TRBV5-1,CASSPSPGLGNTGELFF